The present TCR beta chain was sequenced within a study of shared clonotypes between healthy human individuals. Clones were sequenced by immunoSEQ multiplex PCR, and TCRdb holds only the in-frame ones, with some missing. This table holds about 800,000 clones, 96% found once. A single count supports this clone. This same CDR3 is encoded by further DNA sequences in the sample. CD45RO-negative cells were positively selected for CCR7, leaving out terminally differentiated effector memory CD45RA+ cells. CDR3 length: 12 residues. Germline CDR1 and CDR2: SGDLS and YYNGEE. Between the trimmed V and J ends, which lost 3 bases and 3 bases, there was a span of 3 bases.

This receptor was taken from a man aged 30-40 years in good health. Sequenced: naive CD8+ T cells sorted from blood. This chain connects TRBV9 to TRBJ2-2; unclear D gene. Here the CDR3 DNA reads TGTGCCAGCAGCGGTGACACCGGGGAGCTGTTTTTT. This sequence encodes CASSGDTGELFF.